A single TCR beta chain is shown here with its context. The antigen it recognizes is unknown. At one end, the junction sequence differs from germline, possibly due to a read error. These data belong to a study of T cells in Graves' hyperthyroidism and ophthalmopathy (dated by TCRdb to about 2019). For the wider study: Peripheral blood was sampled at the time of initial diagnosis, prior to any treatment. To identify TCR V-J signatures that set the groups apart, the researchers used a discovery cohort of 90 to 100 patients, made up of roughly 45 with Graves' ophthalmopathy and some 58 with stable Graves' hyperthyroidism. An independent validation cohort of 18 to 20 hyperthyroidism patients and approximately 15 patients who later progressed to ophthalmopathy tested prospective prediction of ophthalmopathy. For training and testing, the 95 to 100 patients in the discovery cohort were randomly divided in a 7:3 ratio. The study also compared thyroid tissue and blood T-cell repertoires from about 6 Graves' hyperthyroidism patients. Following sampling, methimazole starting at 30 mg daily was given to hyperthyroidism patients, and high-dose intravenous methylprednisolone was given to ophthalmopathy patients. TCR Vbeta CDR3 sequencing of 120 to 150 peripheral blood samples (43 ophthalmopathy, about 75 hyperthyroidism and 17 progressor patients) is reported in the paper. Study-wide findings and limitations: In validation, the model predicted progression to ophthalmopathy a median of roughly 6.5 months before onset, with roughly 71% sensitivity and more than 72% specificity. Most expanded thyroid clonotypes (frequency above 0.001) were also detected in blood, suggesting blood repertoires may reflect thyroid immune responses. Sample size was not statistically predetermined, and blinding of investigators to group allocation was not performed. In cross-validation, a model built on a 13 V-J signature told ophthalmopathy apart from stable hyperthyroidism with about 90% sensitivity and around 81% specificity, and in testing the same model reached 80%/75%.

Including cysteine and phenylalanine, the CDR3 has 18 amino acids. Of the read, only the CDR3 DNA is kept; its 54 bases are in frame from base 1. CDR1 is given as MNHNS and CDR2 as SASEGT, both from the germline V gene. Stable Graves' hyperthyroidism was defined as no progression to ophthalmopathy during 18 months of follow-up. Hyperthyroidism patients were newly diagnosed, had a disease duration of under 2 months, and were aged 18 to 65 years. Any patient with an uncontrolled infection, another autoimmune disease, pregnancy or lactation was excluded. Diagnoses relied on clinical symptoms, serum thyroxine and TRAb, thyroid ultrasound and orbital computed tomography. Ficoll-Paque density gradient centrifugation was used to isolate PBMCs from approximately 10 ml of fresh peripheral blood. Total RNA was extracted with Trizol reagent, and quality was checked on an Agilent 2100 Bioanalyzer. Amplification of TCR beta CDR3 regions was carried out from RNA transcripts. The TCR CDR3 was subjected to a first round of RT-PCR using the HTBI primer set and the Qiagen OneStep RT-PCR kit. Libraries were constructed in a second round of multiplex PCR, after which size selection and purification were performed. Paired-end sequencing of the libraries was performed with 100 bp reads on an Illumina HiSeq2000. On the study's bioinformatics: SOAPnuke was used to process the raw data, removing reads that contained adapters or uncalled bases, had a mean Phred below 15, or lacked an exact match to the constant primer or identifier. High-quality paired reads were merged with COPE v1.2.5, and unique nucleotide sequences were defined as clonotypes. MiTCR v1.1 was used to align clonotypes to the IMGT TRBV, TRBD and TRBJ reference segments. Only V-J combinations with frequency above 0.0001, covering approximately 99% of repertoires, were analysed. The TCS score was defined as F50 (clonal expansion) divided by E x V (chaos), with BLOSUM62-based TCRdist calculated between CDR3 peptides within each V-J. Welch's t-statistics and random forest reduced fewer than 550 V-J features to 10 to 15, which were used in a naive Bayes classifier (R e1071). The public sequencing data were trimmed at Q25 with fastp and processed into clonotypes with MiXCR by TCRdb, which kept only in-frame beta chains. Duplicate CDR3 protein sequences are folded into a single record with the most common DNA and genes. The V and J calls reflect TCRdb's pipeline rather than the authors' work. The sample table contains some 620,000 distinct CDR3 sequences; only one count was recorded for 16% of them. 3.8% of the sample is held by the ten biggest clonotypes.

The specimen was blood. The receptor was derived from a woman aged 30 to 39 with Graves' hyperthyroidism. The chain employs TRBV6-1 and TRBJ2-4; the D call could be TRBD1 or TRBD2, with each sharing 5 bases. CDR3 sequence: CAGSEWLEGDGSKNIQYF. The DNA sequence follows: TGTGCCGGCAGTGAGTGGCTAGAAGGGGACGGATCCAAAAACATTCAGTACTTC.